Shown below are 21 T cell receptor beta chains from a single sample sequenced in a study of preoperative IRX-2 immunotherapy in early breast cancer. The treatment here: preoperative locoregional IRX-2 cytokine immunotherapy. Sequencing used immunoSEQ multiplex PCR; TCRdb keeps in-frame clones, though not all of them. The sample records roughly 43,000 clones, approximately 94% being singletons. The sequencing used tumor tissue, collected after IRX-2 immunotherapy. The source of these receptors is a human donor with breast cancer.

This CDR3 reads CSVEVGGGGYGQYF. Written as DNA, the CDR3 is TGCAGCGTTGAAGTTGGGGGGGGCGGCTATGGGCAGTACTTC. The V and J genes are TRBV29-1 and TRBJ2-7, with a tentative D call TRBD2 (7 bases). The CDR3 sequence is 14 residues long. Germline-derived CDR1 and CDR2 are SQVTM and ANQGSEA. V gave up 1 base and J gave up 9 bases, with 19 bases separating them.

This clone was recorded once. V gene TRBV29-1 combines with J gene TRBJ1-1; D is uncertain. Trimming left V 2 bases short and J 10 bases short, with 20 bases between. The CDR3 has 14 amino acids. Looked up from germline, CDR1 is SQVTM and CDR2 is ANQGSEA. The CDR3 is CSVESNLGLWGAFF. CDR3 sequence (DNA): TGCAGCGTTGAATCGAATTTAGGTCTATGGGGAGCTTTCTTT.

This clone appeared a few times. The genes are TRBV27 and TRBJ2-2, with unresolved D. Trimming removed 6 bases from V and 4 bases from J, with 9 bases in between. Germline CDR1 reads MNHEY; CDR2 reads SMNVEV (reference sequence). The CDR3 totals 13 residues. DNA of the CDR3: TGTGCCAGCAGACTGACAACCACCGGGGAGCTGTTTTTT. Encoded protein: CASRLTTTGELFF.

The chain recombines TRBV6-5 with TRBJ1-3; D unclear. This CDR3 comprises 15 residues. The V end lost 5 bases, the J end lost 9 bases, and 20 bases lay between the germline ends. CDR1 is MNHEY, CDR2 SVGAGI, per germline. In nucleotides, the CDR3 is TGTGCCAGCAGTCAGATCCGGGCCCCCAGCGGCACCATATATTTT. It specifies CASSQIRAPSGTIYF.

The chain is built from TRBV6-5 and TRBJ2-1; unclear D gene. This CDR3 contains 11 residues. Between the trimmed V and J ends, which lost 7 bases and 7 bases, there was a span of 8 bases. From germline, CDR1 is MNHEY and CDR2 SVGAGI. The chain's CDR3 is CASTSRNEQFF. The CDR3 DNA sequence: TGTGCCAGCACCTCCCGAAATGAGCAGTTCTTC.

J is TRBJ2-1 and V is TRBV2; D remains ambiguous. The CDR3 loop spans 14 amino acids. The germline gives CDR1 SNHLY, CDR2 FYNNEI. The V gene lost 1 base and the J gene lost 0 bases, with 4 bases spanning the gap. The CDR3 reads CASSEVSSYNEQFF. DNA for the CDR3: TGTGCCAGCAGTGAAGTGAGCTCCTACAATGAGCAGTTCTTC.

V is TRBV6-5 and J is TRBJ2-1; the D call may be TRBD1 or TRBD2 (6 bases each). The CDR3 has 16 residues. Per germline, CDR1 MNHEY and CDR2 SVGAGI. V was clipped by 0 bases and J by 7 bases, with 16 bases between them. The CDR3 nucleotides read TGTGCCAGCAGTTACTCGGAGCGGCTAGGGGGGAATGAGCAGTTCTTC. Encoded protein: CASSYSERLGGNEQFF.

The chain uses TRBV27 and TRBJ2-7, with D maybe TRBD1 (6 bases). The V gene lost 4 bases and the J gene lost 5 bases, with 9 bases spanning the gap. This CDR3 is built from 12 residues. Germline-derived CDR1 and CDR2 are MNHEY and SMNVEV (reference sequence). The DNA for the CDR3 is TGTGCCAGCAGTTCCCACAGGGACGAGCAGTACTTC. It encodes CASSSHRDEQYF.

The chain recombines TRBV27 with TRBJ2-5, with TRBD1 identical over 10 bases. V shed 6 bases and J 6 bases; nucleotides not matched to a gene: 7. Germline loops: CDR1 MNHEY, CDR2 SMNVEV (reference sequence). There are 14 residues in the CDR3. The chain's CDR3 is CASRGTGDWKTQYF. The CDR3 coding sequence is TGTGCCAGCAGGGGGACAGGGGACTGGAAGACCCAGTACTTC.

V is TRBV2 and J is TRBJ2-7; 12 nucleotides agree with TRBD2. CDR3 length: 16 amino acids. Germline V lookup: CDR1 SNHLY, CDR2 FYNNEI. Losses at the gene ends were 6 bases for V and 6 bases for J; bases not matched to a gene: 12. CDR3 amino acids: CASSQEVASGRAEQYF. CDR3 DNA: TGTGCCAGCAGCCAGGAGGTGGCTAGCGGGAGGGCCGAGCAGTACTTC.

The J gene is TRBJ1-1, the V gene TRBV27; D gene uncertain. V was clipped by 5 bases and J by 1 base, with 8 bases between them. CDR3 length: 13 residues. Germline CDR1 reads MNHEY; CDR2 reads SMNVEV (reference sequence). CDR3 sequence (DNA): TGTGCCAGCAGTCACTCTAGGAACACTGAAGCTTTCTTT. It encodes CASSHSRNTEAFF.

The genes are TRBV6-5 and TRBJ2-7; TRBD1 is a possible D gene (6 bases). This CDR3 region has 14 residues. Trimming left V 3 bases short and J 2 bases short, with 11 bases between. Germline CDR1 is MNHEY and CDR2 is SVGAGI. CDR3 coding DNA: TGTGCCAGCAGTTATGTACAGGGACCCTACGAGCAGTACTTC. It yields the protein CASSYVQGPYEQYF.

This clone is deemed medium-sized. This sequence joins TRBV7-9 and TRBJ1-5; no clear D. Germline V lookup: CDR1 SEHNR, CDR2 FQNEAQ (reference sequence). The CDR3 spans 12 residues. V lost 0 bases to trimming and J lost 5 bases, with 2 bases between them. This CDR3 reads CASSLADQPQHF. Written as DNA, the CDR3 is TGTGCCAGCAGCTTAGCGGATCAGCCCCAGCATTTT.

The chain is built from TRBV6-4 and TRBJ2-7; 8 nucleotides match TRBD1. This CDR3 region has 13 residues. The V and J ends lost 6 bases and 4 bases, in that order; junction bases with no gene match: 5. Germline-derived CDR1 and CDR2 are MRHNA and SNTAGT. The CDR3: CASSRTGRYEQYF. The CDR3 coding sequence is TGTGCCAGCAGCCGGACAGGGAGGTACGAGCAGTACTTC.

The gene calls are TRBV6-1 and TRBJ2-3; D uncertain. Trimming shortened V by 5 bases and J by 2 bases, and 5 bases separated the two germline ends. Germline V gives CDR1 MNHNS, CDR2 SASEGT. The CDR3 totals 12 residues. CDR3 nucleotides: TGTGCCAGCAGTTCCTCCACAGATACGCAGTATTTT. Translation gives CASSSSTDTQYF.

The chain is built from TRBV4-1 and TRBJ2-3; the D gene is possibly TRBD2 (6 bases). V was cut by 2 bases and J by 1 base, with 13 bases left in between. CDR1 is MGHRA, CDR2 YSYEKL, per germline. This CDR3 contains 16 residues. The CDR3 sequence: CASSQHRGLGTDTQYF. For the CDR3, the DNA is TGCGCCAGCAGCCAACACCGGGGGTTGGGCACAGATACGCAGTATTTT.

The V and J genes are TRBV5-1 and TRBJ2-1; possible D gene TRBD2, 5 bases. V dropped 4 bases and J dropped 1 base, with 15 bases sitting between them. The CDR3 has 16 residues. CDR1 and CDR2 (germline): SGHRS, YFSETQ. The DNA for the CDR3 is TGCGCCAGCAGCCCAGGTAGCGTTGGATCCTACAATGAGCAGTTCTTC. As protein: CASSPGSVGSYNEQFF.

V gene TRBV9 combines with J gene TRBJ2-1; 10 positions agree with TRBD2. Per the germline V gene, CDR1 is SGDLS and CDR2 is YYNGEE. Germline trimming cut 3 bases from V and 1 base from J; bases unmatched to any gene: 16. This CDR3 contains 20 residues. The chain's CDR3 is CASSEPLEREGRSSYNEQFF. In nucleotides, the CDR3 is TGTGCCAGCAGCGAACCCCTCGAGCGGGAGGGCCGTTCGTCCTACAATGAGCAGTTCTTC.

J is TRBJ2-3 and V is TRBV19, with 15 bases fitting TRBD2. The V gene's germline CDR1 is LNHDA and CDR2 SQIVND (reference sequence). This CDR3 is built from 15 residues. J was trimmed by 5 bases and V by 3 bases; bases with no gene match: 0. The CDR3 spells CASSMGLAGGDTQYF. CDR3 DNA: TGTGCCAGTAGTATGGGACTAGCGGGAGGAGATACGCAGTATTTT.

J is TRBJ2-2 and V is TRBV6-1; 8 bases are a match to TRBD2. This CDR3 has 17 amino acids. V shed 1 base and J 1 base; nucleotides not matched to a gene: 5. CDR1 and CDR2 from the germline V gene are MNHNS and SASEGT. The CDR3 sequence: CASSEGAGGGNTGELFF. CDR3 DNA: TGTGCCAGCAGTGAAGGCGCGGGAGGTGGGAACACCGGGGAGCTGTTTTTT.

This chain links TRBV12-5 with TRBJ2-5; 9 positions match TRBD2. The V gene end was trimmed by 1 base and the J gene end by 5 bases; junction bases not matched to a gene: 5. Germline CDR1 LGHNT, CDR2 FRNRAP. The length of the CDR3 is 15 residues. In DNA, the CDR3 is TGTGCTAGTGGTTTGGCCCTAGCGGGGCACGAGACCCAGTACTTC. It translates to CASGLALAGHETQYF.